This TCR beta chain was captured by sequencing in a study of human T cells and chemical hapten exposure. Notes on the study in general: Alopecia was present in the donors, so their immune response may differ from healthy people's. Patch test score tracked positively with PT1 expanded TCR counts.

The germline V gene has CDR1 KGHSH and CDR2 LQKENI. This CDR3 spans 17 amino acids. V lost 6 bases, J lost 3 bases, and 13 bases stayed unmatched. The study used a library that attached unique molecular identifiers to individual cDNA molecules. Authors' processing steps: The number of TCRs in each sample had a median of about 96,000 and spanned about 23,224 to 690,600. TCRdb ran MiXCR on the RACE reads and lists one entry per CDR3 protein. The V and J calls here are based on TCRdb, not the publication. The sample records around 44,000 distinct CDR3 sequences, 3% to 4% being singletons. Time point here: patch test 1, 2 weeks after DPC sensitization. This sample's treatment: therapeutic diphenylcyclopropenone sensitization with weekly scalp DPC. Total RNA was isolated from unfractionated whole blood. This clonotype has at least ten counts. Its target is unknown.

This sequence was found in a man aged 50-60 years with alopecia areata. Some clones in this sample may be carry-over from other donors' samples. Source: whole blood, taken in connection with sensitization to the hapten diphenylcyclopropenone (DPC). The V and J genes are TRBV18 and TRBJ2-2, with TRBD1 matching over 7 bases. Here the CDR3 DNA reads TGTGCCAGCTCGCCCCATACAGAGGGGGCGCACACCGGGGAGCTGTTTTTT. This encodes CASSPHTEGAHTGELFF.